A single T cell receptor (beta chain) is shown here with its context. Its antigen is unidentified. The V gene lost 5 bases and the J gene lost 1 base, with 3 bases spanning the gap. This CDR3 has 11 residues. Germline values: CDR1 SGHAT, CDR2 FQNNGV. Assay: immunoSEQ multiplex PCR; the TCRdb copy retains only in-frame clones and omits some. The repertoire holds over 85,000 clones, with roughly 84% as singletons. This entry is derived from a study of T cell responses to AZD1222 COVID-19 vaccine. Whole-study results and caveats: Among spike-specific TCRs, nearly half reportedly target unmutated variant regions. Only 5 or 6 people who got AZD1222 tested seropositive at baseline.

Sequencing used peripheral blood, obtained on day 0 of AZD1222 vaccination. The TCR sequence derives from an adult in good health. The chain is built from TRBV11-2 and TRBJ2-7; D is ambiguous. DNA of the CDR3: TGTGCCAGCAGCCCTTCCTACGAGCAGTACTTC. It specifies CASSPSYEQYF.